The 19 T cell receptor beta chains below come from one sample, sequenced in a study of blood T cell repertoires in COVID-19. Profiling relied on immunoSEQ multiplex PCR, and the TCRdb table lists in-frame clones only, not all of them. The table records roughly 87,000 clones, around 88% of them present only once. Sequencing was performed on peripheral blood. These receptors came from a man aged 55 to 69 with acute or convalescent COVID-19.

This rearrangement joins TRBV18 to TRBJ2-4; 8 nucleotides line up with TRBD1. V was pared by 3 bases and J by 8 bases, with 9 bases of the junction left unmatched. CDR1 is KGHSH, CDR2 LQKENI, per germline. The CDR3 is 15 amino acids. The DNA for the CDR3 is TGTGCCAGCTCACCGGGACAGGACAGTTGGGACATTCAGTACTTC. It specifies CASSPGQDSWDIQYF.

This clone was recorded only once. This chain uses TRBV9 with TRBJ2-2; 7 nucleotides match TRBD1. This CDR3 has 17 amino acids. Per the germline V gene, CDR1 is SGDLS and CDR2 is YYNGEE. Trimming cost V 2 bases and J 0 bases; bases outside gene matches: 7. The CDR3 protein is CASSVTVGTANTGELFF. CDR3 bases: TGTGCCAGCAGCGTCACCGTCGGGACAGCGAACACCGGGGAGCTGTTTTTT.

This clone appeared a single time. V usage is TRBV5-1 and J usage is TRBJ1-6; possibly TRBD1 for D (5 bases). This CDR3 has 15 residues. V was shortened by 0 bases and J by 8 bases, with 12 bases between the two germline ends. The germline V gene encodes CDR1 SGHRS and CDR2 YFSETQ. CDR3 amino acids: CASSLVAGQDSPLHF. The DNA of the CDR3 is TGCGCCAGCAGCTTGGTGGCAGGGCAGGATTCACCCCTCCACTTT. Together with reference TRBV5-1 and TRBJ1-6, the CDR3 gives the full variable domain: KAGVTQTPRYLIKTRGQQVTLSCSPISGHRSVSWYQQTPGQGLQFLFEYFSETQRNKGNFPGRFSGRQFSNSRSEMNVSTLELGDSALYLCASSLVAGQDSPLHFGNGTRLTVT.

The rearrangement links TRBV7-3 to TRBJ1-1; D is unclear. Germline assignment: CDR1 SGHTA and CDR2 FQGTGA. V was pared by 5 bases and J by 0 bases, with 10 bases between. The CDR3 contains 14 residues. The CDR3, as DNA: TGTGCCAGCAGCCCTCCCGGGTTGAACACTGAAGCTTTCTTT. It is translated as CASSPPGLNTEAFF.

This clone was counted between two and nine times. CDR3 in DNA: TGTGCCAGCAGACTGGGACAGGGATTCTACGAGCAGTACTTC. The encoded protein is CASRLGQGFYEQYF. The chain has TRBV6-5 and TRBJ2-7; 9 bases fit TRBD1. V shed 6 bases, J shed 3 bases, and the junction held 6 bases outside the gene matches. CDR1 is MNHEY and CDR2 is SVGAGI in the germline V gene. There are 14 residues in the CDR3.

The CDR3 here is CASSPSGADTQYF. CDR3 coding DNA: TGTGCCAGCAGCCCCTCGGGGGCAGATACGCAGTATTTT. The chain couples TRBV7-9 to TRBJ2-3; possible D gene TRBD2, 6 bases. This CDR3 contains 13 residues. The V gene lost 5 bases and the J gene lost 4 bases, with 10 bases spanning the gap. Germline V gene data show CDR1 as SEHNR and CDR2 as FQNEAQ (reference sequence).

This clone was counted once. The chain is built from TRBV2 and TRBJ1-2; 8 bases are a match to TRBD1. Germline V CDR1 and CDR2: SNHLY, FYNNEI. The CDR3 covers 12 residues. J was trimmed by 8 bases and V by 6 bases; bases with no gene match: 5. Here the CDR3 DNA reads TGTGCCAGCAGCGGACAGGGTAAAGGCTACACCTTC. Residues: CASSGQGKGYTF.

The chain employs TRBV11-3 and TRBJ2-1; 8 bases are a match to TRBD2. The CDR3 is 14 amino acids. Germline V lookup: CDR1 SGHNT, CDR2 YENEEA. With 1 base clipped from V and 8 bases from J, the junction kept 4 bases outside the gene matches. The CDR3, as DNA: TGTGCCAGCAGCTTAGTCGGGACTAGGGATGAGCAGTTCTTC. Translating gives CASSLVGTRDEQFF. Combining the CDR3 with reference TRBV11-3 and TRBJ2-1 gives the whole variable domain EAGVVQSPRYKIIEKKQPVAFWCNPISGHNTLYWYLQNLGQGPELLIRYENEEAVDDSQLPKDRFSAERLKGVDSTLKIQPAELGDSAVYLCASSLVGTRDEQFFGPGTRLTVL.

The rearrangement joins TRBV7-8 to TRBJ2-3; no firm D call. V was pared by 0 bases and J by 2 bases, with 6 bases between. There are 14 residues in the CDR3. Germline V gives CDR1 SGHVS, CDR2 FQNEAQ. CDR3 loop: CASSLASNTDTQYF. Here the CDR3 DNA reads TGTGCCAGCAGCTTAGCTTCTAACACAGATACGCAGTATTTT.

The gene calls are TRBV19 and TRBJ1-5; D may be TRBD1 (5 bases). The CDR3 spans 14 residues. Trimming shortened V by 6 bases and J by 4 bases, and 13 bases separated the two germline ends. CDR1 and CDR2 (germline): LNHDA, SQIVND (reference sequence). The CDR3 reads CASRGEARNQPQHF. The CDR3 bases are TGTGCCAGTAGGGGGGAGGCGAGGAATCAGCCCCAGCATTTT. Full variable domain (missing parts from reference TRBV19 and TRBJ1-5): DGGITQSPKYLFRKEGQNVTLSCEQNLNHDAMYWYRQDPGQGLRLIYYSQIVNDFQKGDIAEGYSVSREKKESFPLTVTSAQKNPTAFYLCASRGEARNQPQHFGDGTRLSIL.

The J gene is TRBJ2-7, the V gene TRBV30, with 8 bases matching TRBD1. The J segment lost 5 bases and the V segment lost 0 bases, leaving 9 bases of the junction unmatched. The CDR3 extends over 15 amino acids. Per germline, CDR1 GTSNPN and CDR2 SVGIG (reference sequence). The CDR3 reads CAWSVSRTGPDEQYF. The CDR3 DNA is TGTGCCTGGAGTGTTTCCCGGACAGGGCCGGACGAGCAGTACTTC.

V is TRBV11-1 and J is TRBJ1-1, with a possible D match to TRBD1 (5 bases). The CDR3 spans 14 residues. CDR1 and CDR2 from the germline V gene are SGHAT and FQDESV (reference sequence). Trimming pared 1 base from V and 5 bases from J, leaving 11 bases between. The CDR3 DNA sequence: TGTGCCAGCAGCTTAGAAAGGGGCGCGACTGAAGCTTTCTTT. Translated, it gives CASSLERGATEAFF.

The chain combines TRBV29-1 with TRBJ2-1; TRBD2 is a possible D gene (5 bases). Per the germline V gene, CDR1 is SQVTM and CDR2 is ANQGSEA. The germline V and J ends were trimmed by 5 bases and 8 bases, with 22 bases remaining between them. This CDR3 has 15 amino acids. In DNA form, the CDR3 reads TGCAGCGTTCCCAAGTGGGCAGGCCCCGGGGATGAGCAGTTCTTC. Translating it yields CSVPKWAGPGDEQFF.

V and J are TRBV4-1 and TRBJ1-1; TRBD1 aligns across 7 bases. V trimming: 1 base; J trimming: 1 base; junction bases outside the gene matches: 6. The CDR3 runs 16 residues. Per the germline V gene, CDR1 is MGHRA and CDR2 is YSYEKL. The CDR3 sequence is CASSQGSRTGNTEAFF. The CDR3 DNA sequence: TGCGCCAGCAGCCAAGGCTCCCGGACAGGGAACACTGAAGCTTTCTTT.

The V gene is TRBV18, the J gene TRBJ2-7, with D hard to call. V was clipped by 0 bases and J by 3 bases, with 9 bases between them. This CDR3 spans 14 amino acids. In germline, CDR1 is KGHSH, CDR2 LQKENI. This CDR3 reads CASSPPGQNYEQYF. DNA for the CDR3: TGTGCCAGCTCACCACCGGGCCAGAACTACGAGCAGTACTTC.

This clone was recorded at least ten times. This CDR3 reads CATSDPRAGIPYEQYF. DNA for the CDR3: TGTGCCACCAGTGACCCCCGGGCAGGGATACCCTACGAGCAGTACTTC. The genes are TRBV24-1 and TRBJ2-7, with a possible D match to TRBD1 (5 bases). Trimming took off 4 bases at V and 2 bases at J, with 17 bases between the two ends. The CDR3 runs 16 residues. CDR1 and CDR2 (germline): KGHDR, SFDVKD.

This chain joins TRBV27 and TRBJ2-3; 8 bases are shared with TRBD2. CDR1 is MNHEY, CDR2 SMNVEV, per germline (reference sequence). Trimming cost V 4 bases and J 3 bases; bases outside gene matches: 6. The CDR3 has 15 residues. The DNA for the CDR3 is TGTGCCAGCAGTTCGGGGGGGGCCGGAACAGATACGCAGTATTTT. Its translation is CASSSGGAGTDTQYF.

The CDR3 here is CASSPGLAGGSETDTQYF. The CDR3 DNA sequence: TGCGCCAGCAGCCCAGGACTAGCGGGAGGCTCTGAGACAGATACGCAGTATTTT. The chain recombines TRBV5-1 with TRBJ2-3; TRBD2 matches 14 bases. V dropped 4 bases and J dropped 3; count of bases not matched to a gene: 10. Germline-derived CDR1 and CDR2 are SGHRS and YFSETQ. CDR3 length: 18 amino acids.

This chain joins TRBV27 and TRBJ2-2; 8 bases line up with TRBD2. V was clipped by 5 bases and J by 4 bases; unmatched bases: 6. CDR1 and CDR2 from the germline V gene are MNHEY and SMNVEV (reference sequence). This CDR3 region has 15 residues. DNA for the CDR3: TGTGCCAGCAGTCTCCCAACTAGCGGCACCGGGGAGCTGTTTTTT. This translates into CASSLPTSGTGELFF.